A single sample is the source of the 23 T cell receptor beta chains below, sequenced in a study of shared clonotypes between healthy human individuals. The data were produced by immunoSEQ multiplex PCR, yet TCRdb's version contains in-frame clones alone and is incomplete. The sample lists under 2,500,000 clones, approximately 95% occurring once. The material sequenced was naive CD4+ T cells sorted from blood. The subset denotes: CD45RA+ positively selected. These receptors all stem from a man aged 18 to 35 in good health.

The chain has TRBV6-5 and TRBJ2-7; 13 bases fit TRBD2. The CDR3 is made up of 14 amino acids. Germline values: CDR1 MNHEY, CDR2 SVGAGI. V lost 8 bases to trimming and J lost 6 bases; unmatched junction nucleotides: 7. This CDR3 reads CASRRTSGSTEQYF. The CDR3, as DNA: TGTGCCAGCCGCCGGACTAGCGGGAGTACCGAGCAGTACTTC.

With regard to this clone: Mismatch with germline at one junction end may stem from a read error. The V call is TRBV7-7, the J call TRBJ1-5; the D gene is possibly TRBD1 (6 bases). In germline, CDR1 is SSHAT, CDR2 FNYEAQ (reference sequence). The CDR3 spans 13 residues. This CDR3 is CASSMDRNQPQHF. The CDR3 region has the DNA TGTGCTAGCAGCATGGACAGAAATCAGCCCCAGCATTTT.

The gene calls are TRBV10-1 and TRBJ2-7; no clear D. CDR3 length equals 12 residues. Germline CDR1 WNHNN, CDR2 SYGVQD (reference sequence). V was trimmed by 2 bases and J by 2 bases, leaving 4 bases between them. CDR3 region: CASSETTYEQYF. The CDR3, as DNA: TGCGCCAGCAGTGAGACTACCTACGAGCAGTACTTC.

V and J are TRBV5-1 and TRBJ1-1; a weak D match, TRBD1 (5 bases). Germline CDR1 reads SGHRS; CDR2 reads YFSETQ. V lost 4 bases, J lost 0 bases, and 10 bases lay in between. CDR3 length: 14 residues. The CDR3 reads CASSEQGLNTEAFF. The CDR3, as DNA: TGCGCCAGCAGCGAGCAGGGCCTGAACACTGAAGCTTTCTTT.

Written as DNA, the CDR3 is TGTGCCAGCTCATTCACAGACGACCAAGAGACCCAGTACTTC. Its protein is CASSFTDDQETQYF. This chain uses TRBV18 with TRBJ2-5; no firm D call. This CDR3 spans 14 amino acids. Trimming pared 5 bases from V and 0 bases from J, leaving 10 bases between. From germline, CDR1 is KGHSH and CDR2 LQKENI.

The chain combines TRBV5-1 with TRBJ2-7; D might be TRBD2 (6 bases). Germline assignment: CDR1 SGHRS and CDR2 YFSETQ. V lost 0 bases and J lost 3, with 7 bases in between. The CDR3 covers 13 residues. The CDR3 DNA follows: TGCGCCAGCAGCTTGGAGACTAGCTACGAGCAGTACTTC. This encodes CASSLETSYEQYF.

The rearrangement links TRBV7-9 to TRBJ2-2; TRBD2 matches at 8 bases. The CDR3 consists of 16 residues. The ends lost 5 bases at V and 7 bases at J; junction bases unmatched: 12. Germline CDR1 reads SEHNR; CDR2 reads FQNEAQ (reference sequence). The CDR3 sequence: CASSGLTSDKFGELFF. Here the CDR3 DNA reads TGTGCCAGCAGCGGCCTGACTAGCGATAAGTTCGGGGAGCTGTTTTTT.

The V call is TRBV7-9, the J call TRBJ2-3; 7 bases are shared with TRBD2. The germline V gene has CDR1 SEHNR and CDR2 FQNEAQ (reference sequence). The CDR3 length is 15 residues. The V gene end was trimmed by 7 bases and the J gene end by 5 bases; junction bases not matched to a gene: 12. Here the CDR3 DNA reads TGTGCCAGCAACCGAGCGGGGTCGGTTCGAGATACGCAGTATTTT. It translates to CASNRAGSVRDTQYF. Complete variable domain (other parts from reference TRBV7-9 and TRBJ2-3): DTGVSQNPRHKITKRGQNVTFRCDPISEHNRLYWYRQTLGQGPEFLTYFQNEAQLEKSRLLSDRFSAERPKGSFSTLEIQRTEQGDSAMYLCASNRAGSVRDTQYFGPGTRLTVL.

The V call is TRBV18, the J call TRBJ1-1; 7 bases map to TRBD1. The CDR3 runs 15 residues. Germline trimming cut 4 bases from V and 0 bases from J; bases unmatched to any gene: 5. CDR1 is KGHSH, CDR2 LQKENI, per germline. The chain's CDR3 is CASSLRTGMNTEAFF. CDR3 DNA sequence: TGTGCCAGCTCACTCCGGACAGGAATGAACACTGAAGCTTTCTTT.

The chain couples TRBV19 to TRBJ1-3; no definite D call. V was shortened by 2 bases and J by 0 bases, with 5 bases between the two germline ends. The CDR3 runs 14 residues. Germline CDR1 LNHDA, CDR2 SQIVND (reference sequence). The CDR3 loop is CASSITDSGNTIYF. The CDR3 bases are TGTGCCAGTAGTATAACGGACTCTGGAAACACCATATATTTT.

This clone appeared a single time. The chain couples TRBV30 to TRBJ1-4; D call uncertain. V dropped 4 bases and J dropped 7 bases, with 13 bases sitting between them. The germline gives CDR1 GTSNPN, CDR2 SVGIG (reference sequence). The CDR3 runs 13 residues. In DNA, the CDR3 is TGTGCCTGGACCCTCCCGGCGCGTGAAAAACTGTTTTTT. As protein: CAWTLPAREKLFF.

The V call is TRBV9, the J call TRBJ2-3; D remains ambiguous. The CDR3 loop spans 18 amino acids. V was pared by 3 bases and J by 1 base, with 21 bases between. Germline V gene sequence: CDR1 SGDLS, CDR2 YYNGEE. CDR3 sequence reads: CASSGATGIWGGTDTQYF. The CDR3, as DNA: TGTGCCAGCAGCGGCGCCACCGGAATTTGGGGTGGCACAGATACGCAGTATTTT. Full variable domain (outside the CDR3, taken from reference TRBV9 and TRBJ2-3): DSGVTQTPKHLITATGQRVTLRCSPRSGDLSVYWYQQSLDQGLQFLIQYYNGEERAKGNILERFSAQQFPDLHSELNLSSLELGDSALYFCASSGATGIWGGTDTQYFGPGTRLTVL.

V gene TRBV10-3 combines with J gene TRBJ1-1, with 9 positions matching TRBD1. CDR1 is ENHRY, CDR2 SYGVKD, per germline. The CDR3 has 14 residues. The V and J ends lost 3 bases and 4 bases, in that order; junction bases with no gene match: 3. The CDR3 DNA reads as TGTGCCATCAGTGAAACAGGGGGCGTCACTGAAGCTTTCTTT. Protein: CAISETGGVTEAFF.

The chain is built from TRBV30 and TRBJ1-1; D possibly corresponds to TRBD1 (6 bases). Germline loops: CDR1 GTSNPN, CDR2 SVGIG (reference sequence). The V end was cut by 2 bases, the J end by 4 bases, with 17 bases between. The CDR3 has 15 amino acids. The CDR3 DNA follows: TGTGCCTGGAGTTACAAGGGGACAAGGAGCACTGAAGCTTTCTTT. It translates to CAWSYKGTRSTEAFF.

The chain links TRBV7-2 to TRBJ2-7; 9 bases agree with TRBD1. This CDR3 has 14 amino acids. J was trimmed by 6 bases and V by 5 bases; bases with no gene match: 8. Germline CDR1 and CDR2: SGHTA and FQGNSA. Here the CDR3 reads CASSPNRGRSEQYF. The CDR3 nucleotides read TGTGCCAGCAGCCCGAACAGGGGGCGAAGCGAGCAGTACTTC.

The genes are TRBV11-2 and TRBJ2-5; the D call may be TRBD1 or TRBD2 (5 bases each). The CDR3 loop spans 15 amino acids. Trimming cost V 4 bases and J 4 bases, with 16 bases left between them. Germline V lookup: CDR1 SGHAT, CDR2 FQNNGV. The CDR3 coding sequence is TGTGCCAGCAGCTCTTCACTCGGGGCTTCAGAGACCCAGTACTTC. Translation: CASSSSLGASETQYF.

Concerning this clone: Other nucleotide sequences from this sample produce the same CDR3. The chain combines TRBV4-1 with TRBJ1-2, with unresolved D. V lost 1 base, J lost 3 bases, and 9 bases lay in between. Germline CDR1 MGHRA, CDR2 YSYEKL. The CDR3 consists of 14 residues. In DNA form, the CDR3 reads TGCGCCAGCAGCCAAGTGTCCCTGGACTATGGCTACACCTTC. Translated: CASSQVSLDYGYTF.

The rearrangement uses TRBV7-6 and TRBJ1-6; 9 bases map to TRBD1. The CDR3 loop spans 15 amino acids. CDR1 is SGHVS and CDR2 is FNYEAQ in the germline V gene. Unmatched junction bases numbered 3, after V lost 4 bases and J lost 5 bases. CDR3 region: CASSSQGADNSPLHF. The CDR3 region has the DNA TGTGCCAGCAGCTCACAGGGGGCGGATAATTCACCCCTCCACTTT.

The chain links TRBV28 to TRBJ2-7; 7 nucleotides line up with TRBD1. In germline, CDR1 is MDHEN, CDR2 SYDVKM. This CDR3 has 18 amino acids. V shed 6 bases and J 4 bases; nucleotides not matched to a gene: 21. As DNA, the CDR3 is TGTGCCAGCAGCAACGGGCTGGGACAGCTCCCGAAGGGGTACGAGCAGTACTTC. Translating gives CASSNGLGQLPKGYEQYF.

This chain joins TRBV5-5 and TRBJ1-2, with D hard to call. Germline loops: CDR1 SGHKS, CDR2 YYEKEE (reference sequence). The CDR3 is 14 residues long. V was cut by 3 bases and J by 3 bases, with 12 bases left in between. The CDR3 is CASSWGASDYGYTF. As DNA, the CDR3 is TGTGCCAGCAGCTGGGGAGCGTCCGACTATGGCTACACCTTC.

As for this clone: Other DNA sequences in the same sample also yield this CDR3. V and J are TRBV7-9 and TRBJ2-5; D might be TRBD1 or TRBD2, each matching 5 bases. V lost 3 bases and J 5 bases, leaving 10 bases between the germline ends. This CDR3 is built from 13 residues. Germline-derived CDR1 and CDR2 are SEHNR and FQNEAQ (reference sequence). CDR3 region: CASSFQGGETQYF. The CDR3 region has the DNA TGTGCCAGCAGCTTTCAGGGCGGGGAGACCCAGTACTTC.

This chain links TRBV6-1 with TRBJ2-5, with 9 bases lining up with TRBD1. Trimming removed 4 bases from V and 5 bases from J; junction bases left unmatched: 5. Germline V gene sequence: CDR1 MNHNS, CDR2 SASEGT. This CDR3 has 14 amino acids. The CDR3 nucleotides read TGTGCCAGCAGTGGACAGGGGGTAGTGGAGACCCAGTACTTC. It codes for CASSGQGVVETQYF.

The chain employs TRBV18 and TRBJ2-7, with TRBD1 matching 8 bases. The J segment lost 6 bases and the V segment lost 5 bases, leaving 12 bases of the junction unmatched. CDR1 and CDR2 from the germline V gene are KGHSH and LQKENI. The CDR3 is 15 amino acids. This chain's CDR3 is CASSGGQALLGEQYF. In DNA form, the CDR3 reads TGTGCCAGCTCAGGGGGACAGGCACTCCTAGGCGAGCAGTACTTC.